Following are 30 T cell receptor beta chains from one sample sequenced in a study of cytomegalovirus exposure and HLA in healthy donors. PCR was performed using 60 Vbeta and 13 Jbeta primers. The method was immunoSEQ multiplex PCR; TCRdb's version includes in-frame clones alone and lacks a portion of them. The sample has roughly 200,000 clones; around 80% are singletons. The sample consisted of PBMCs. These receptors all stem from a woman aged 55-70 years in good health and CMV-seropositive.

The rearrangement links TRBV4-3 to TRBJ1-5, with D maybe TRBD1 (5 bases). V was trimmed by 4 bases and J by 8 bases, leaving 15 bases between them. This CDR3 is built from 14 residues. The germline CDR1 and CDR2 sequences are LGHNA and YSLEER. The CDR3 loop reads CASSPGAGREPQHF. The CDR3 region has the DNA TGCGCCAGCAGCCCCGGGGCGGGACGTGAGCCCCAGCATTTT.

This clone is a singleton in its sample. The V gene is TRBV18, the J gene TRBJ2-5; D gene ambiguous. V lost 3 bases and J lost 5, with 13 bases in between. CDR1 and CDR2 from the germline V gene are KGHSH and LQKENI. CDR3 length: 14 amino acids. The CDR3 nucleotides are TGTGCCAGCTCACCCCCGTCGCTTCAGGAGACCCAGTACTTC. It specifies CASSPPSLQETQYF.

The genes are TRBV30 and TRBJ1-4; TRBD1 matches 7 bases. The CDR3 is made up of 15 amino acids. The V segment lost 0 bases and the J segment 13 bases; nucleotides outside the gene matches: 14. Germline CDR1 reads GTSNPN; CDR2 reads SVGIG (reference sequence). CDR3 nucleotide sequence: TGTGCCTGGAGTGTAATCGAGGCCACAGGGGCCCGACTGTTTTTT. Translation: CAWSVIEATGARLFF.

The V gene is TRBV28, the J gene TRBJ1-2, with D perhaps TRBD1 (5 bases). Germline V gives CDR1 MDHEN, CDR2 SYDVKM. The CDR3 is 17 residues long. Deletions cut 5 bases from V and 0 bases from J, with 19 bases between. CDR3 nucleotides: TGTGCCAGCAGTCCCGCGGACAACCGGAGAGCTAACTATGGCTACACCTTC. The encoded protein is CASSPADNRRANYGYTF.

Here the CDR3 reads CASSEAPGRNQPQHF. Here the CDR3 DNA reads TGTGCCAGCAGTGAAGCTCCAGGGCGCAATCAGCCCCAGCATTTT. The V and J genes are TRBV6-1 and TRBJ1-5, with TRBD1 as a possible D gene (5 bases). The CDR3 has 15 amino acids. Germline CDR1 MNHNS, CDR2 SASEGT. Trimming shortened V by 0 bases and J by 2 bases, and 8 bases separated the two germline ends.

The rearrangement links TRBV4-2 to TRBJ2-7, with D hard to call. Deletions cut 0 bases from V and 9 bases from J, with 15 bases between. The germline V gene has CDR1 LGHNA and CDR2 YNFKEQ. The CDR3 extends over 14 amino acids. In DNA form, the CDR3 reads TGTGCCAGCAGCCAAGATTTGGATCGCAGGATGCAGTACTTC. This sequence encodes CASSQDLDRRMQYF.

The table lists this clone with a few counts. The chain recombines TRBV30 with TRBJ2-7, with 9 bases identical to TRBD1. V trimming: 1 base; J trimming: 5 bases; junction bases outside the gene matches: 18. The CDR3 covers 18 residues. Germline lookup yields CDR1 GTSNPN and CDR2 SVGIG (reference sequence). Here the CDR3 reads CAWSANGWEQGASNEQYF. The CDR3 region has the DNA TGTGCCTGGAGTGCCAATGGGTGGGAACAGGGGGCATCAAACGAGCAGTACTTC.

This chain connects TRBV19 to TRBJ1-5; a weak D match, TRBD1 (6 bases). The CDR3 is made up of 15 amino acids. Germline-derived CDR1 and CDR2 are LNHDA and SQIVND (reference sequence). Trimming took off 6 bases at V and 5 bases at J, with 17 bases between the two ends. CDR3 in amino acids: CASSAGLRGYQPQHF. The CDR3 DNA follows: TGTGCCAGTAGCGCGGGCCTCAGGGGATATCAGCCCCAGCATTTT.

This chain uses TRBV27 with TRBJ1-2; no clear D. The CDR3 runs 12 residues. Trimming left V 7 bases short and J 8 bases short, with 14 bases between. CDR1 MNHEY and CDR2 SMNVEV come from the germline V gene (reference sequence). The CDR3 nucleotides are TGTGCCAGCAAAGGTCAGGCGGGCGGCTACACCTTC. Encoded protein: CASKGQAGGYTF.

The gene calls are TRBV18 and TRBJ2-4; 8 bases are shared with TRBD2. V lost 0 bases to trimming and J lost 1 base; unmatched junction nucleotides: 8. Per the germline V gene, CDR1 is KGHSH and CDR2 is LQKENI. The CDR3 totals 18 residues. Written as DNA, the CDR3 is TGTGCCAGCTCACCACCGCGTAGCGGGGAGGTTGCCAAAAACATTCAGTACTTC. Protein: CASSPPRSGEVAKNIQYF.

The genes are TRBV19 and TRBJ2-2; 10 positions match TRBD1. CDR1 is LNHDA, CDR2 SQIVND, per germline (reference sequence). J gave up 7 bases and V 9 bases, and 14 bases lay outside the gene matches. The CDR3 spans 16 residues. CDR3 amino acids: CASSPPGTGVGGELFF. CDR3 nucleotide sequence: TGTGCCAGCTCACCGCCCGGGACAGGGGTAGGCGGGGAGCTGTTTTTT.

The rearrangement joins TRBV6-1 to TRBJ2-6, with TRBD2 as a possible D gene (6 bases). CDR1 is MNHNS, CDR2 SASEGT, per germline. Deletions cut 11 bases from V and 2 bases from J, with 10 bases between. There are 13 residues in the CDR3. The chain's CDR3 is CAVAGTGANVLTF. The CDR3 region has the DNA TGTGCCGTGGCGGGGACTGGGGCCAACGTCCTGACTTTC.

This rearrangement joins TRBV7-8 to TRBJ1-3; D ambiguous. V lost 1 base to trimming and J lost 5 bases, with 6 bases between them. Germline assignment: CDR1 SGHVS and CDR2 FQNEAQ. The length of the CDR3 is 13 residues. This chain's CDR3 is CASSLVVRNTIYF. CDR3 nucleotide sequence: TGTGCCAGCAGCTTAGTTGTTAGAAACACCATATATTTT.

The chain has TRBV19 and TRBJ1-1, with no clear D. Per the germline V gene, CDR1 is LNHDA and CDR2 is SQIVND (reference sequence). V was shortened by 5 bases and J by 0 bases, with 22 bases between the two germline ends. This CDR3 region has 18 residues. CDR3 sequence: CASSGGGIGRLMNTEAFF. The CDR3 coding sequence is TGTGCCAGTAGTGGAGGAGGGATCGGTCGTTTAATGAACACTGAAGCTTTCTTT. Supplemented by reference TRBV19 and TRBJ1-1, the full variable domain reads DGGITQSPKYLFRKEGQNVTLSCEQNLNHDAMYWYRQDPGQGLRLIYYSQIVNDFQKGDIAEGYSVSREKKESFPLTVTSAQKNPTAFYLCASSGGGIGRLMNTEAFFGQGTRLTVV.

The chain couples TRBV19 to TRBJ2-7; D unclear. The CDR3 has 13 amino acids. Trimming took 4 bases from V and 5 from J, leaving 12 bases between them. Germline loops: CDR1 LNHDA, CDR2 SQIVND (reference sequence). DNA for the CDR3: TGTGCCAGTAGTAGCCAACAAAGAAACGAGCAGTACTTC. Its translation: CASSSQQRNEQYF.

V and J are TRBV27 and TRBJ2-7, with a tentative D call TRBD2 (5 bases). Germline-derived CDR1 and CDR2 are MNHEY and SMNVEV (reference sequence). CDR3 length equals 13 residues. The V and J ends lost 2 bases and 6 bases respectively, with 11 bases between them. The CDR3 loop is CASSLLLAGEQYF. CDR3 nucleotides: TGTGCCAGCAGTTTACTTCTAGCTGGCGAGCAGTACTTC.

This chain connects TRBV2 to TRBJ2-7; tentative D call: TRBD2 (6 bases). The CDR3 length is 13 residues. Germline CDR1 reads SNHLY; CDR2 reads FYNNEI. Trimming took 11 bases from V and 2 from J, leaving 16 bases between them. The CDR3 nucleotides are TGTGCCGGAGGGACTTCCTCAACCTACGAGCAGTACTTC. It specifies CAGGTSSTYEQYF.

The rearrangement links TRBV28 to TRBJ1-4; D call uncertain. Germline V gives CDR1 MDHEN, CDR2 SYDVKM. The CDR3 is 15 amino acids. V lost 3 bases and J lost 10, with 18 bases in between. This chain's CDR3 is CASSFPGFVVGKLFF. CDR3 nucleotides: TGTGCCAGCAGTTTCCCGGGTTTCGTTGTTGGAAAACTGTTTTTT.

V gene TRBV21-1 combines with J gene TRBJ1-5; the table names TRBD1, a call not compared with the DNA. TRBV21-1 represents a pseudogene. This CDR3 is built from 22 residues. The CDR3 loop reads CASSGRPRKGTGGDWSNQPQHF. The CDR3 DNA sequence: TGTGCCAGCAGCGGCCGACCTAGGAAAGGGACAGGGGGCGATTGGAGCAATCAGCCCCAGCATTTT.

The V gene is TRBV5-4, the J gene TRBJ2-5, with TRBD2 identical over 7 bases. Trimming at V came to 4 bases and at J to 1 base, leaving 4 bases not matched to a gene. The CDR3 contains 14 residues. Germline values: CDR1 SGHNT, CDR2 YYREEE (reference sequence). CDR3: CASSLGGGQETQYF. The CDR3 DNA reads as TGTGCCAGCAGCCTGGGGGGGGGCCAAGAGACCCAGTACTTC.

The rearrangement links TRBV2 to TRBJ2-1, with 8 positions matching TRBD2. CDR3 size: 17 residues. Germline lookup yields CDR1 SNHLY and CDR2 FYNNEI. V was clipped by 7 bases and J by 7 bases; unmatched bases: 18. The CDR3 nucleotides are TGTGCCAGCACAAGCGGGGGAGGGAGGGTTCGTGAGAATGAGCAGTTCTTC. Its protein is CASTSGGGRVRENEQFF.

This clone was detected ten times or more. Additional DNA sequences in this sample encode the identical CDR3. The chain uses TRBV5-1 and TRBJ1-1; TRBD1 agrees at 10 bases. The CDR3 is 13 amino acids. With V trimmed by 3 bases and J by 5 bases, 1 base remained unmatched. CDR1 and CDR2 from the germline V gene are SGHRS and YFSETQ. The CDR3 coding sequence is TGCGCCAGCAGCTGGGGACAGGGGACTGAAGCTTTCTTT. Residues: CASSWGQGTEAFF.

V gene TRBV11-2 combines with J gene TRBJ1-2; tentative D call: TRBD1 (6 bases). Trimming took 1 base from V and 4 from J, leaving 13 bases between them. CDR1 and CDR2 (germline): SGHAT, FQNNGV. The CDR3 is made up of 15 amino acids. CDR3 protein: CASSLVQGPAYGYTF. DNA for the CDR3: TGTGCCAGCAGCTTAGTGCAGGGGCCAGCCTATGGCTACACCTTC. The whole variable domain, filled in from reference TRBV11-2 and TRBJ1-2, reads EAGVAQSPRYKIIEKRQSVAFWCNPISGHATLYWYQQILGQGPKLLIQFQNNGVVDDSQLPKDRFSAERLKGVDSTLKIQPAKLEDSAVYLCASSLVQGPAYGYTFGSGTRLTVV.

The rearrangement uses TRBV29-1 and TRBJ1-1; 12 nucleotides agree with TRBD1. With V trimmed by 7 bases and J by 2 bases, 2 bases remained unmatched. From germline, CDR1 is SQVTM and CDR2 ANQGSEA. This CDR3 has 13 amino acids. The CDR3 region is CSGGTGGNTEAFF. The CDR3 DNA follows: TGCAGCGGGGGGACAGGGGGCAACACTGAAGCTTTCTTT.

Only a few counts were recorded for this clone. The chain has TRBV5-4 and TRBJ2-1; 7 positions match TRBD2. Germline V lookup: CDR1 SGHNT, CDR2 YYREEE (reference sequence). J gave up 6 bases and V 0 bases, and 9 bases lay outside the gene matches. The CDR3 loop spans 16 amino acids. The CDR3: CASSLDSTGLGNEQFF. The CDR3, as DNA: TGTGCCAGCAGCTTGGATAGTACAGGACTAGGCAATGAGCAGTTCTTC.

The chain carries TRBV5-1 and TRBJ1-1, with 7 bases matching TRBD1. The length of the CDR3 is 14 residues. The germline V gene encodes CDR1 SGHRS and CDR2 YFSETQ. J was trimmed by 5 bases and V by 4 bases; bases with no gene match: 8. The CDR3 reads CASSGTTGRTEAFF. The CDR3 bases are TGCGCCAGCAGCGGAACGACAGGGAGGACTGAAGCTTTCTTT.

This chain uses TRBV28 with TRBJ1-6, with D perhaps TRBD1 (5 bases). Germline CDR1 MDHEN, CDR2 SYDVKM. The CDR3 sequence is 13 residues long. Trimming stripped 6 bases from V and 9 bases from J, with 12 bases between. The CDR3 protein is CASRPRGFSPLHF. The CDR3 bases are TGTGCCAGCAGACCTAGGGGCTTTTCACCCCTCCACTTT.

On this clone itself: In the same sample, other DNA sequences code for this CDR3. This chain links TRBV27 with TRBJ2-1; 7 nucleotides align to TRBD1. With V trimmed by 3 bases and J by 5 bases, 1 base remained unmatched. Germline CDR1 reads MNHEY; CDR2 reads SMNVEV (reference sequence). The CDR3 runs 13 residues. CDR3 amino acids: CASSLTGNNEQFF. The CDR3 DNA follows: TGTGCCAGCAGTTTGACAGGGAACAATGAGCAGTTCTTC.

This clone was recorded a few times. The V gene is TRBV7-9, the J gene TRBJ2-1; TRBD2 agrees at 8 bases. J lost 6 bases, V lost 4 bases, and 5 bases had no gene match. The CDR3 consists of 14 residues. In germline, CDR1 is SEHNR, CDR2 FQNEAQ (reference sequence). In DNA form, the CDR3 reads TGTGCCAGCAGCTCGGGACTAGTTGGCAATGAGCAGTTCTTC. As protein: CASSSGLVGNEQFF.

The chain employs TRBV11-3 and TRBJ2-3; D gene uncertain. Trimming stripped 2 bases from V and 6 bases from J, with 6 bases between. The CDR3 loop spans 12 amino acids. Germline V gene sequence: CDR1 SGHNT, CDR2 YENEEA. The chain's CDR3 is CASSLNSDTQYF. As DNA, the CDR3 is TGTGCCAGCAGCTTAAACTCGGATACGCAGTATTTT.